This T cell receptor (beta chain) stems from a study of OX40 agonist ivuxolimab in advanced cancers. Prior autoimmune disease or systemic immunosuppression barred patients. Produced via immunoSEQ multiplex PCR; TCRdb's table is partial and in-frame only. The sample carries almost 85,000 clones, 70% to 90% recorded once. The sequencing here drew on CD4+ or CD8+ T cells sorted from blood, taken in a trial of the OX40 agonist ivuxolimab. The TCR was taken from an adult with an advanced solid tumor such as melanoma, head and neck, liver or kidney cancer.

Here the CDR3 reads CASSTRGGAGVVYEQFF. The CDR3 nucleotides read TGCGCCAGCAGCACCCGTGGGGGGGCGGGGGTAGTCTATGAGCAGTTCTTC. The V gene is TRBV5-1, the J gene TRBJ2-1; the D gene is possibly TRBD2 (7 bases). The ends were cut back, 4 bases at V and 8 bases at J, with 25 bases in the middle. CDR1 and CDR2 (germline): SGHRS, YFSETQ. CDR3 length equals 17 residues.